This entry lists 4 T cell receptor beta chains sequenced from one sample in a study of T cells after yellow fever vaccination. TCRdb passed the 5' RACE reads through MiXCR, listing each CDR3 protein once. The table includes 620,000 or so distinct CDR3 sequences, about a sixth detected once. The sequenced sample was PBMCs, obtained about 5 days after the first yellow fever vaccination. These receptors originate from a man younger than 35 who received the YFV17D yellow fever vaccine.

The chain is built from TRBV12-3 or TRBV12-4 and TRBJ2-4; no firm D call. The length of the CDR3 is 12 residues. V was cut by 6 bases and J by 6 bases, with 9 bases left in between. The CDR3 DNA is TGTGCCAGCAGCCCGACTTTAAACATTCAGTACTTC. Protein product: CASSPTLNIQYF.

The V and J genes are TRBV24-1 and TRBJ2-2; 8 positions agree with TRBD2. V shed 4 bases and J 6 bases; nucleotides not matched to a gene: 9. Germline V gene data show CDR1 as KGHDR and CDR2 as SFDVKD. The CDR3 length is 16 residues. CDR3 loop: CATSEPGLDDSGELFF. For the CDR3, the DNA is TGTGCCACCAGTGAGCCGGGACTAGACGATTCCGGGGAGCTGTTTTTT.

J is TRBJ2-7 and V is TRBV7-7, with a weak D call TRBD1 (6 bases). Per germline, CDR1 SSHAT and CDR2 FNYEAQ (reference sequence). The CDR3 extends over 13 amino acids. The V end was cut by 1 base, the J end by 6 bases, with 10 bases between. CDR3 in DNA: TGTGCCAGCAGCTTAGACAGGGTATCCGAGCAGTACTTC. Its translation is CASSLDRVSEQYF.

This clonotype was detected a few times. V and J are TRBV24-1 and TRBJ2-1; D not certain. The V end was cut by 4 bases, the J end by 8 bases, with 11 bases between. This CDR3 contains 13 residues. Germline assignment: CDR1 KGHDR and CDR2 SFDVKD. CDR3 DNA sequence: TGTGCCACCAGTGACGCTACAAGTTATGAGCAGTTCTTC. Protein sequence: CATSDATSYEQFF.